This T cell receptor (beta chain) was observed in a study of identical twins. Each donor was a healthy Caucasian. Study conclusions and caveats: Conclusions rested on cross-sectional statistics rather than following the same donors.

The CDR3 covers 15 residues. Germline assignment: CDR1 MGHDK and CDR2 SYGVNS. J was trimmed by 7 bases and V by 2 bases; bases with no gene match: 6. MiXCR, applied by TCRdb to the 5' RACE reads, yields one record per CDR3 protein. The sample yields over 550,000 distinct CDR3 sequences, 7% to 7.5% seen once. This clonotype was seen only a few times. Its target is not known. The same sample was also used in a study of yellow fever vaccine responses in identical twins. From that second work: Twins' vaccine T cell responses were reported to seem partly convergent and partly personalized.

Specimen: PBMCs. This receptor was obtained from a woman younger than 30 in good health. V usage is TRBV25-1 and J usage is TRBJ2-7; TRBD1 matches at 12 bases. The CDR3 nucleotides are TGTGCCAGCAGTGAACCGGGACAGGGGGCCGGGGAGCAGTACTTC. Its protein product is CASSEPGQGAGEQYF.